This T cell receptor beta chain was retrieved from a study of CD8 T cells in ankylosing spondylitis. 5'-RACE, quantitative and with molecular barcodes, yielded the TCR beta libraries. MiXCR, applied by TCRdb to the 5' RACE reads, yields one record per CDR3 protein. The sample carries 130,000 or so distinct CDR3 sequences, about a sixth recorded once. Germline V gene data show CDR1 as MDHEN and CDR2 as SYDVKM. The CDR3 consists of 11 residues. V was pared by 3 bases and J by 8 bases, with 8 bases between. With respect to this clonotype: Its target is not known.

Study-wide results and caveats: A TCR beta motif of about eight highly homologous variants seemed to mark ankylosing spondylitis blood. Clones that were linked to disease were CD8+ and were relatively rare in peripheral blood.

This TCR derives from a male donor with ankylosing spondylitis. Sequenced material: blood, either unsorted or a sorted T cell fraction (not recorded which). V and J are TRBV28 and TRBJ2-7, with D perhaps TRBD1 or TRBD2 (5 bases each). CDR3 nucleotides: TGTGCCAGCAGTTTCGGGGACCAGCAGTACTTC. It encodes CASSFGDQQYF.